What follows are 4 T cell receptor beta chains derived from one specimen sequenced in a study of shared clonotypes between healthy human individuals. Profiling relied on immunoSEQ multiplex PCR, and the TCRdb table lists in-frame clones only, not all of them. The sample yields 2 million to 2.5 million clones, under 95% seen once. Specimen: naive CD4+ T cells from PBMCs. Subset indicated: CD45RA+ positively selected. Receptor source: a man younger than 30 in good health. Some clones in this sample may be carry-over from other donors' samples.

The rearrangement uses TRBV29-1 and TRBJ1-2; TRBD1 might be the D (5 bases). V was clipped by 6 bases and J by 6 bases, with 20 bases between them. Germline V gene data show CDR1 as SQVTM and CDR2 as ANQGSEA. This CDR3 has 14 amino acids. CDR3 DNA: TGCAGCGTGGGACCGAGTTTTGTCGTCCATGGCTACACCTTC. Residues: CSVGPSFVVHGYTF.

The chain links TRBV6-1 to TRBJ1-4; D is possibly TRBD1 (6 bases). Trimming shortened V by 7 bases and J by 3 bases, and 15 bases separated the two germline ends. Germline CDR1 and CDR2: MNHNS and SASEGT. The CDR3 covers 15 residues. CDR3 bases: TGTGCCAGCAACGTAGGGGGTCCGGCTAATGAAAAACTGTTTTTT. Protein sequence: CASNVGGPANEKLFF.

This clone occurred once. This chain connects TRBV6-4 to TRBJ2-1, with 14 bases lining up with TRBD2. With 6 bases clipped from V and 7 bases from J, the junction kept 8 bases outside the gene matches. Germline CDR1 MRHNA, CDR2 SNTAGT. This CDR3 region has 16 residues. The chain's CDR3 is CASSLRRTSGRNEQFF. In DNA form, the CDR3 reads TGTGCCAGCAGCCTGCGCAGGACTAGCGGGAGGAATGAGCAGTTCTTC.

Concerning this clone itself: The sample contains more than one DNA sequence encoding this CDR3. This rearrangement joins TRBV5-1 to TRBJ2-1; D is unresolved. Germline V gives CDR1 SGHRS, CDR2 YFSETQ. This CDR3 contains 14 residues. Trimming pared 0 bases from V and 3 bases from J, leaving 7 bases between. The CDR3, as DNA: TGCGCCAGCAGCTTGGCCGCCAGCTACAATGAGCAGTTCTTC. This sequence encodes CASSLAASYNEQFF.